This TCR beta chain came from a study of cytomegalovirus exposure and HLA in healthy donors. In the study overall: Researchers found that roughly 80% of some 400 genotyped donors fell within the Caucasian-associated ancestry cluster.

Both 60 Vbeta primers and 13 Jbeta primers went into the PCR. Profiling relied on immunoSEQ multiplex PCR, and the TCRdb table lists in-frame clones only, not all of them. This table holds some 100,000 clones, about 80% found once. Study-wide results and limits: Association of 15,000 to 20,000 TCR beta sequences with HLA alleles was found at 0.05 false discovery rate in a later analysis. The investigators catalogued 164 TCR beta chains as cytomegalovirus-associated. Later work found most CMV-associated TCR beta chains apparently HLA-restricted.

As regards this clone: Its specificity is not known.

CDR1 and CDR2 from the germline V gene are SGHTA and FQGNSA. The CDR3 is made up of 13 amino acids. V lost 5 bases and J lost 4; bases outside the gene matches: 4. The source material was PBMCs. The clonotype comes from a woman aged 50 to 65 in good health and CMV-seropositive. This chain uses TRBV7-2 with TRBJ2-5, with 7 positions matching TRBD1. DNA of the CDR3: TGTGCCAGCAGCCCGACAGGGATAGAGACCCAGTACTTC. Residues: CASSPTGIETQYF.